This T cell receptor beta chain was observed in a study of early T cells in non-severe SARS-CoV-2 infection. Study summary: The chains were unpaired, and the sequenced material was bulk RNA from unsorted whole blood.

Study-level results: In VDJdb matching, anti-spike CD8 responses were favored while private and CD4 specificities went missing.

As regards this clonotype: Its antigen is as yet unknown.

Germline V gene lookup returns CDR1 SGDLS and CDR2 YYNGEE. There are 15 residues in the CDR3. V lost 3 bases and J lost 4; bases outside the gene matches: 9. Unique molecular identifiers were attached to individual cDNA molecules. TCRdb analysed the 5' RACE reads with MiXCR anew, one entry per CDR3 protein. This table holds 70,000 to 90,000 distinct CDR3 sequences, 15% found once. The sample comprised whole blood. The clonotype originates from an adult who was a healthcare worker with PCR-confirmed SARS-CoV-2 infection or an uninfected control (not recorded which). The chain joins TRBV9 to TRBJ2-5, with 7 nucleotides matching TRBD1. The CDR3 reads CASSARGQLGETQYF. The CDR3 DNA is TGTGCCAGCAGCGCGAGGGGACAGTTGGGAGAGACCCAGTACTTC.